This T cell receptor beta chain derives from a study of blood T cell repertoires in COVID-19 (dated by TCRdb to 2019 to 2021). Turning to the overall study: Samples covering the acute and convalescent phases of COVID-19 were provided by collaborators in the United States, Italy and Spain. The material from the prospective study consisted of cDNA or gDNA derived from T cells, B-cell-depleted T cells, or PBMCs. The dataset comprised deeply sampled blood TCRbeta repertoires from subjects exposed to, actively infected with, or recovered from COVID-19. The repertoires were released in a freely available public database intended as a resource for research on the immune response to SARS-CoV-2. Samples were obtained from the ongoing ImmuneRACE study (first 160 participants) and from over a thousand subjects provided by 6 global collaborators. A de-identified subject ID, COVID-19 status, age in years and sex were almost always included in the sample metadata. Where available, HLA class I and class II types were taken from metadata supplied by the sample provider and were not determined by assay-based typing. Points the paper makes about the study in general: The amount of clinical and demographic metadata varied by source and participant and was provided uncurated.

Trimming takes 7 bases off V and 9 bases off J; junction bases not matched to a gene: 21. Sequences SGHAT (CDR1) and FQNNGV (CDR2) are obtained from the germline V gene. Its CDR3 holds 19 amino acids, cysteine through phenylalanine. Left in the record is the CDR3 DNA by itself, 57 bases read in frame from the first base. The collaborating institutions used their own protocols to collect whole blood in K2EDTA tubes. For TCRbeta analysis, collaborators shipped samples as frozen whole blood, isolated PBMCs, or DNA extracted from either of those sample types. TCRbeta CDR3 regions were amplified from genomic DNA by means of the immunoSEQ Assay, a bias-controlled multiplex PCR. As for the authors' bioinformatics: The number of nucleated cells in each sample was estimated from the amplification of reference gene primers within the assay. To quantify the absolute abundance of each unique TCRbeta CDR3 rearrangement, sequence reads were collapsed and filtered. Productive Simpson clonality was computed per sample as the square root of Simpson's diversity index over productive rearrangements. As stored in TCRdb, this immuneACCESS dataset retains in-frame rearrangements with V and J assigned. A fraction of the clones does not appear; measured against another copy, unresolved V genes explain less than half of the discrepancy, and the remainder lacks a known reason. V and J calls and clone size are as listed in that table; D and trimming were resolved from the DNA. This sample lists around 72,000 clones; approximately 91% were detected once. Of the sample, around 12% falls within the top ten clones.

In the case of this clone: Its antigen target is currently unknown. No quality values exist for individual bases; no much larger clone is one base distant.

The sample was peripheral blood. The clonotype comes from a human donor with active COVID-19. The donor label of this sample is uncertain. Rearrangement joined TRBV11-2 to TRBJ2-1; 13 middle bases align to TRBD2. The sequence in DNA is TGTGCCAGCACCACGCGGCTCGGGGGGACTAGCGGGATGTACGGTGAGCAGTTCTTC. It codes for CASTTRLGGTSGMYGEQFF.